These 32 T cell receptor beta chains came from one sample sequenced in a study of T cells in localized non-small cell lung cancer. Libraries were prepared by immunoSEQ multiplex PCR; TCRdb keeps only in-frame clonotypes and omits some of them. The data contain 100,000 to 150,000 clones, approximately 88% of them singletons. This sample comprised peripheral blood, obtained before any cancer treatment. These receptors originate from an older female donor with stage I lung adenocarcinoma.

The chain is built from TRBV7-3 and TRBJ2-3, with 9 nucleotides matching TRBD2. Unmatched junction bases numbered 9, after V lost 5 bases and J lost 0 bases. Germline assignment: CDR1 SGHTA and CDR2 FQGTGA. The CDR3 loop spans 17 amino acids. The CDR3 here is CASSLTLAGTSTDTQYF. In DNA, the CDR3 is TGTGCCAGCAGCCTCACCCTAGCGGGAACTAGCACAGATACGCAGTATTTT.

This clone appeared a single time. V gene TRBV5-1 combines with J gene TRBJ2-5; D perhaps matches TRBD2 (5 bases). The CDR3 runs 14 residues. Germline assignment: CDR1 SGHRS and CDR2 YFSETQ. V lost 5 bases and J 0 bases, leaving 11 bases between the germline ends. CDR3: CASSLAGDQETQYF. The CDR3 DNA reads TGCGCCAGCAGTCTCGCCGGGGACCAAGAGACCCAGTACTTC. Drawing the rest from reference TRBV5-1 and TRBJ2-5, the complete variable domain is KAGVTQTPRYLIKTRGQQVTLSCSPISGHRSVSWYQQTPGQGLQFLFEYFSETQRNKGNFPGRFSGRQFSNSRSEMNVSTLELGDSALYLCASSLAGDQETQYFGPGTRLLVL.

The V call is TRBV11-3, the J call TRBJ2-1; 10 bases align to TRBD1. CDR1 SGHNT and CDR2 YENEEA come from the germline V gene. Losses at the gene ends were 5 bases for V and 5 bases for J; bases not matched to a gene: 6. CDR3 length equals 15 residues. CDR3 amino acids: CASSMGQGQNNEQFF. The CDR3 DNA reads TGTGCCAGCAGCATGGGACAGGGGCAAAACAATGAGCAGTTCTTC.

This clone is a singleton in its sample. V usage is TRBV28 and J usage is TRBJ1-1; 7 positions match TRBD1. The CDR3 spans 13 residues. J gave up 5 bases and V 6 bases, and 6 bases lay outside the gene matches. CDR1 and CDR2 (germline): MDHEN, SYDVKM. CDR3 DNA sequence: TGTGCCAGCAGGGATCGACAGGGAACTGAAGCTTTCTTT. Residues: CASRDRQGTEAFF.

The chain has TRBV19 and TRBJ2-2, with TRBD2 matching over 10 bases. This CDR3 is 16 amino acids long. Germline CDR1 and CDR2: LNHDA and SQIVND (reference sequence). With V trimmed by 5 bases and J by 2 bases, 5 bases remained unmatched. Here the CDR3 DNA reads TGTGCCAGTAGTTTCCTAGCGGGAGCAAACACCGGGGAGCTGTTTTTT. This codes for CASSFLAGANTGELFF. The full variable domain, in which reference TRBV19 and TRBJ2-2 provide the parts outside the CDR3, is DGGITQSPKYLFRKEGQNVTLSCEQNLNHDAMYWYRQDPGQGLRLIYYSQIVNDFQKGDIAEGYSVSREKKESFPLTVTSAQKNPTAFYLCASSFLAGANTGELFFGEGSRLTVL.

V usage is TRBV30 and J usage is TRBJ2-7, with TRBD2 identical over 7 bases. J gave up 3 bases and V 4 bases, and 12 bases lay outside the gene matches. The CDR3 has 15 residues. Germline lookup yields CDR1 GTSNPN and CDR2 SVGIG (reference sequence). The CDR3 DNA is TGTGCCTGGACCCTCGGAGTAGCGGGCTACTACGAGCAGTACTTC. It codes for CAWTLGVAGYYEQYF.

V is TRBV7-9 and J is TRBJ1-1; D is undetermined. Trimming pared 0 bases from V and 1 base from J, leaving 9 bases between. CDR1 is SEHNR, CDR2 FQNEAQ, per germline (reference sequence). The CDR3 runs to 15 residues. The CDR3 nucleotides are TGTGCCAGCAGCTTAGCCGGTGGGGAGAACACTGAAGCTTTCTTT. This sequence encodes CASSLAGGENTEAFF. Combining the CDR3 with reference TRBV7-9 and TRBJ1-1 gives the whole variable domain DTGVSQNPRHKITKRGQNVTFRCDPISEHNRLYWYRQTLGQGPEFLTYFQNEAQLEKSRLLSDRFSAERPKGSFSTLEIQRTEQGDSAMYLCASSLAGGENTEAFFGQGTRLTVV.

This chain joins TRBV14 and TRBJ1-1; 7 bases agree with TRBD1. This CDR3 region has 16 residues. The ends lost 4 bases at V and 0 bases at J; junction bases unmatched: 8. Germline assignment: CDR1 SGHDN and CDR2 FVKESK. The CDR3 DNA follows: TGTGCCAGCAGCCGAGTCGGACAGGTCCTGAACACTGAAGCTTTCTTT. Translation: CASSRVGQVLNTEAFF.

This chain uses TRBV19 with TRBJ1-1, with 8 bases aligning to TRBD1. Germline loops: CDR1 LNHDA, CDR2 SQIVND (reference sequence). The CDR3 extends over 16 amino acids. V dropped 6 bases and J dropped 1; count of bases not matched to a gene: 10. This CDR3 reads CASSIQGARGNTEAFF. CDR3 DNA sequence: TGTGCCAGTAGCATCCAGGGGGCGCGGGGGAACACTGAAGCTTTCTTT.

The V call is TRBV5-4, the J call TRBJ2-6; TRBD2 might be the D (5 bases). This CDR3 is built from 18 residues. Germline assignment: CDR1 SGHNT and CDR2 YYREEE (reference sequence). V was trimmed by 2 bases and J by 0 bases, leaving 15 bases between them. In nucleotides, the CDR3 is TGTGCCAGCAGCTTTCACAAAGGGAGCAACTCTGGGGCCAACGTCCTGACTTTC. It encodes CASSFHKGSNSGANVLTF.

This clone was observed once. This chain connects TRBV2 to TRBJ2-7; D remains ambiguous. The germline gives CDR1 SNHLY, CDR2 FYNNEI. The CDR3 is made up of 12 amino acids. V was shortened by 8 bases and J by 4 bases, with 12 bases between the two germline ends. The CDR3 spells CASGGTDYEQYF. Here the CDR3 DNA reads TGTGCCAGCGGCGGAACGGATTACGAGCAGTACTTC.

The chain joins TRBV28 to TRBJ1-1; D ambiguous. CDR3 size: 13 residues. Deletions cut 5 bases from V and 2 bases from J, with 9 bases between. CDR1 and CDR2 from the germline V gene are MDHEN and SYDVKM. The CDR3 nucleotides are TGTGCCAGCAGTCCATTTTCAAACACTGAAGCTTTCTTT. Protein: CASSPFSNTEAFF.

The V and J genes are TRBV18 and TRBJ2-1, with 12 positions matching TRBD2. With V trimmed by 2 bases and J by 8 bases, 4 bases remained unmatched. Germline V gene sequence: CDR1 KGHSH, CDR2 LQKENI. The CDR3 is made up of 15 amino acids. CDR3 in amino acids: CASSPKSSGRDEQFF. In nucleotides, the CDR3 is TGTGCCAGCTCACCAAAATCTAGCGGGAGGGATGAGCAGTTCTTC.

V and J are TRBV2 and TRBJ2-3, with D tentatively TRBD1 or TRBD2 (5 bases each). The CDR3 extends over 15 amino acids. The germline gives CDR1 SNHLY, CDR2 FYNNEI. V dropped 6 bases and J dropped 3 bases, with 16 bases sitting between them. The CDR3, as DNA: TGTGCCAGCAGAGCCGAGGGGTATCGGACAGATACGCAGTATTTT. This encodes CASRAEGYRTDTQYF.

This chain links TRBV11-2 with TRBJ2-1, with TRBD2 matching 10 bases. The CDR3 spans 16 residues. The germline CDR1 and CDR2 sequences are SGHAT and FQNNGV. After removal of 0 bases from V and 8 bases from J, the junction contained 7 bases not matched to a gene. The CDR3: CASSLEGAGGPYEQFF. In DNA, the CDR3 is TGTGCCAGCAGCTTAGAAGGAGCGGGAGGGCCTTATGAGCAGTTCTTC. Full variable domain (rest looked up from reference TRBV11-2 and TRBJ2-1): EAGVAQSPRYKIIEKRQSVAFWCNPISGHATLYWYQQILGQGPKLLIQFQNNGVVDDSQLPKDRFSAERLKGVDSTLKIQPAKLEDSAVYLCASSLEGAGGPYEQFFGPGTRLTVL.

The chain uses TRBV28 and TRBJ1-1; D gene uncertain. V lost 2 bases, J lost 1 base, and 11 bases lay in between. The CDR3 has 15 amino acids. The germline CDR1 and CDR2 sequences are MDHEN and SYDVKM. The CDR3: CASSLVVRSNTEAFF. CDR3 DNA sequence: TGTGCCAGCAGTTTAGTGGTCAGATCGAACACTGAAGCTTTCTTT.

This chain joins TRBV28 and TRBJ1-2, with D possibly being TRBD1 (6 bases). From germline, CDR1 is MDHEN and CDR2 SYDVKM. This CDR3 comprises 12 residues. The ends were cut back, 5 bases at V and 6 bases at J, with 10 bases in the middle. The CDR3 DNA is TGTGCCAGCAGTGTACAGGGCCATGGCTACACCTTC. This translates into CASSVQGHGYTF.

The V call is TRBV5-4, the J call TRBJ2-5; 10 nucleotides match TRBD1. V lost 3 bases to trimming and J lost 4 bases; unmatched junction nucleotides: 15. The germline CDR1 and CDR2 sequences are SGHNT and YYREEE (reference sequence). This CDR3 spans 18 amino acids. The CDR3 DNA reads TGTGCCAGCAGCTCCAAAGACCGGGACAGGGGCGCTCGAGAGACCCAGTACTTC. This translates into CASSSKDRDRGARETQYF.

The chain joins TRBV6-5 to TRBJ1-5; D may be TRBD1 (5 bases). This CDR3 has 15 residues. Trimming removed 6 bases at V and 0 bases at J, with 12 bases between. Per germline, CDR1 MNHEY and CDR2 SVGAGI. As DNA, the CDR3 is TGTGCCAGCAGCCAGACAGAGACTAGCAATCAGCCCCAGCATTTT. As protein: CASSQTETSNQPQHF.

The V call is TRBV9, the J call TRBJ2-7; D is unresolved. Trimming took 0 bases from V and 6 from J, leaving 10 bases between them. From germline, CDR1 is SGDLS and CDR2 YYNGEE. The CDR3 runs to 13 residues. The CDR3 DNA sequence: TGTGCCAGCAGCGTAGGTGGGTTGGGCGAGCAGTACTTC. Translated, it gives CASSVGGLGEQYF.

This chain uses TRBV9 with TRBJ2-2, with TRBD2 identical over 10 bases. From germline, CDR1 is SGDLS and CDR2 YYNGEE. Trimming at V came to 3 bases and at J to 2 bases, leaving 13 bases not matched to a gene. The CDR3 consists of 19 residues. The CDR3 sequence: CASSAHLQREGLNTGELFF. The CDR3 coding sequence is TGTGCCAGCAGCGCTCACCTACAGCGGGAGGGCCTCAACACCGGGGAGCTGTTTTTT. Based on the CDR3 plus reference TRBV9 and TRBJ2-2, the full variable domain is DSGVTQTPKHLITATGQRVTLRCSPRSGDLSVYWYQQSLDQGLQFLIQYYNGEERAKGNILERFSAQQFPDLHSELNLSSLELGDSALYFCASSAHLQREGLNTGELFFGEGSRLTVL.

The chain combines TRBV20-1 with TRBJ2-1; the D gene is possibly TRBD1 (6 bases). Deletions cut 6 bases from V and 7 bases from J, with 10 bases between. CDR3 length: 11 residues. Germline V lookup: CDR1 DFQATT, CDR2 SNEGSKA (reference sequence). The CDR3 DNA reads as TGCAGTGCAACTAGGGGGAATGAGCAGTTCTTC. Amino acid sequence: CSATRGNEQFF.

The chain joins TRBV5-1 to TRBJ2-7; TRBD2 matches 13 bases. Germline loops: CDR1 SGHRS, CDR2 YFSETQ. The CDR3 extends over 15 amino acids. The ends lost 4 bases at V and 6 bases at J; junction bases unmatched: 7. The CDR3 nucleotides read TGCGCCAGCAGCAGGACTAGCGGGAGTTTCGGCGAGCAGTACTTC. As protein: CASSRTSGSFGEQYF.

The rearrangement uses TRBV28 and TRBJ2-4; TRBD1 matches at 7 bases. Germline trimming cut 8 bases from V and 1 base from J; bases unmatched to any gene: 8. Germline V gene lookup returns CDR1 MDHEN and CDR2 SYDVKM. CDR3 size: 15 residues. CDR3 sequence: CASLQKTGAKNIQYF. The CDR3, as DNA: TGTGCCAGCCTACAAAAGACAGGGGCCAAAAACATTCAGTACTTC.

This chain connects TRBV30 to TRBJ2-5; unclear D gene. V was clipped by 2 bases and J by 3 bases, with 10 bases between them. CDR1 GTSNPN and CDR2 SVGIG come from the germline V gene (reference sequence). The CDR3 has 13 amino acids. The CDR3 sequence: CAWSFGSKETQYF. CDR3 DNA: TGTGCCTGGAGTTTTGGCAGTAAAGAGACCCAGTACTTC.

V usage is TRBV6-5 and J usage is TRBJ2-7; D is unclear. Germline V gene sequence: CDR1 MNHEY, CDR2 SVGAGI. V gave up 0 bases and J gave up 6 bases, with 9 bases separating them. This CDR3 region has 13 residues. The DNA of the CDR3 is TGTGCCAGCAGTTACTCGAGAACAAGCGAGCAGTACTTC. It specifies CASSYSRTSEQYF.

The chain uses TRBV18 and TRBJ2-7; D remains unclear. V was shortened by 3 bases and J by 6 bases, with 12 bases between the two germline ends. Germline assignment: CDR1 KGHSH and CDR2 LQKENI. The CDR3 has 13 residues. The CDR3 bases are TGTGCCAGCTCACCGCCCGCCCTAAGCGAGCAGTACTTC. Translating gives CASSPPALSEQYF.

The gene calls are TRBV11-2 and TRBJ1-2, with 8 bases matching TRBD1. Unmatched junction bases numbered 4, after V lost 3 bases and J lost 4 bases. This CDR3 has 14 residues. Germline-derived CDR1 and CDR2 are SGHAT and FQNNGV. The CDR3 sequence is CASSFITGGYGYTF. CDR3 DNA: TGTGCCAGCAGCTTTATAACAGGGGGCTATGGCTACACCTTC. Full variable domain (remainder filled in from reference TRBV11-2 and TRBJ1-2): EAGVAQSPRYKIIEKRQSVAFWCNPISGHATLYWYQQILGQGPKLLIQFQNNGVVDDSQLPKDRFSAERLKGVDSTLKIQPAKLEDSAVYLCASSFITGGYGYTFGSGTRLTVV.

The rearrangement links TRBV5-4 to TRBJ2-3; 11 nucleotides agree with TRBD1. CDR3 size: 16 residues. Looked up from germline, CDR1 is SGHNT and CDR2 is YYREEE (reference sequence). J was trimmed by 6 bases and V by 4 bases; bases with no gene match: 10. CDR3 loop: CASSRGTGGVRDTQYF. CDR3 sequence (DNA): TGTGCCAGCAGCAGGGGGACAGGGGGAGTGCGGGATACGCAGTATTTT.

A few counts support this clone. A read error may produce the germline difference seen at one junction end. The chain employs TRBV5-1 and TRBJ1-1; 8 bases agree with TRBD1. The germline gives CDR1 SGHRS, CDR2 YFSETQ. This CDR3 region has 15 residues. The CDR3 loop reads CASTQGAGMNTEAFF. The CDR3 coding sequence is TGCGCCAGCACCCAGGGGGCGGGAATGAATACTGAAGCTTTCTTT.

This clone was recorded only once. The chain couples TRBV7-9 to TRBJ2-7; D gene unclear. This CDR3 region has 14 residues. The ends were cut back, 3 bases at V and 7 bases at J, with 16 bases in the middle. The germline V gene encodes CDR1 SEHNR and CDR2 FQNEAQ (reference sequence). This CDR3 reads CASSLSIPNGEQYF. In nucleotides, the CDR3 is TGTGCCAGCAGCTTGAGTATCCCCAACGGGGAGCAGTACTTC.

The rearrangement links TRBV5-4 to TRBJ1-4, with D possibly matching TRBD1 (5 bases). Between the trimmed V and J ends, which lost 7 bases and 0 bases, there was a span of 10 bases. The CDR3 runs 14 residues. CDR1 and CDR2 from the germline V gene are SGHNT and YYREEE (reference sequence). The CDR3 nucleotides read TGTGCCAGCGGGCAGGGTGCAACTAATGAAAAACTGTTTTTT. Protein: CASGQGATNEKLFF.